Below, 29 T cell receptor beta chains from the same sample are listed, as sequenced in a study of T cell responses to AZD1222 COVID-19 vaccine. Method: immunoSEQ multiplex PCR; TCRdb's copy keeps in-frame clones and lacks some. The sample yields about 77,000 clones, roughly 90% seen once. The source material was peripheral blood, sampled 28 days after the second AZD1222 dose. Source of these receptors: an adult who received the AZD1222 COVID-19 vaccine.

The rearrangement joins TRBV6-5 to TRBJ1-6; D unclear. The CDR3 length is 15 residues. The germline V gene has CDR1 MNHEY and CDR2 SVGAGI. V was pared by 7 bases and J by 0 bases, with 10 bases between. CDR3 DNA: TGTGCCAGCAAAGGATCTAGCTCCTATAATTCACCCCTCCACTTT. This gives the protein CASKGSSSYNSPLHF.

A single count supports this clone. The V call is TRBV16, the J call TRBJ1-2, with D unclear. V lost 5 bases to trimming and J lost 4 bases, with 17 bases between them. Germline CDR1 and CDR2: KGHSY and FQNENV. This CDR3 has 15 amino acids. In DNA form, the CDR3 reads TGTGCCAGCAGCGCCGCCTTACAGCGTCCCTATGGCTACACCTTC. This gives the protein CASSAALQRPYGYTF.

The V and J genes are TRBV4-1 and TRBJ2-1; D not resolved. The CDR3 consists of 12 residues. Germline V gives CDR1 MGHRA, CDR2 YSYEKL. Trimming pared 4 bases from V and 10 bases from J, leaving 11 bases between. CDR3 region: CASSLARQEQFF. In DNA form, the CDR3 reads TGCGCCAGCAGCCTCGCCCGCCAGGAGCAGTTCTTC.

This clone has just one count. The CDR3: CASSVAGEQFF. CDR3 bases: TGTGCCAGCAGCGTAGCGGGTGAGCAGTTCTTC. This chain connects TRBV9 to TRBJ2-1, with D uncertain. The CDR3 runs 11 residues. Per the germline V gene, CDR1 is SGDLS and CDR2 is YYNGEE. Trimming took 0 bases from V and 9 from J, leaving 4 bases between them.

V gene TRBV7-2 combines with J gene TRBJ2-1; TRBD2 matches 8 bases. The V gene's germline CDR1 is SGHTA and CDR2 FQGNSA. This CDR3 is built from 16 residues. V lost 8 bases, J lost 4 bases, and 13 bases stayed unmatched. This chain's CDR3 is CASPLGGVAGYNEQFF. Here the CDR3 DNA reads TGTGCCAGCCCTCTAGGGGGGGTAGCGGGGTACAATGAGCAGTTCTTC.

The chain couples TRBV24-1 to TRBJ2-3; weak D call: TRBD2 (5 bases). Germline-derived CDR1 and CDR2 are KGHDR and SFDVKD. V was pared by 3 bases and J by 5 bases, with 23 bases between. This CDR3 has 18 amino acids. CDR3 protein: CATSDPPLVGRGKDTQYF. The CDR3 DNA follows: TGTGCCACCAGTGATCCACCCTTGGTAGGGAGAGGAAAAGATACGCAGTATTTT.

The chain employs TRBV5-4 and TRBJ2-1; the D gene is possibly TRBD2 (6 bases). The CDR3 contains 14 residues. The germline gives CDR1 SGHNT, CDR2 YYREEE (reference sequence). Trimming shortened V by 4 bases and J by 0 bases, and 8 bases separated the two germline ends. CDR3 region: CASSGGNSYNEQFF. Here the CDR3 DNA reads TGTGCCAGCAGCGGCGGGAACTCCTACAATGAGCAGTTCTTC.

The sample holds one count of this clone. This sequence joins TRBV4-1 and TRBJ1-2, with D unclear. The CDR3 runs 15 residues. CDR1 and CDR2 (germline): MGHRA, YSYEKL. Trimming took 4 bases from V and 5 from J, leaving 17 bases between them. CDR3 region: CASSRGNSQPYGYTF. CDR3 coding DNA: TGCGCCAGCAGCCGAGGGAACAGCCAGCCATATGGCTACACCTTC.

The chain couples TRBV25-1 to TRBJ2-7, with D possibly being TRBD1 or TRBD2 (5 bases each). V was cut by 1 base and J by 3 bases, with 7 bases left in between. Germline lookup yields CDR1 MGHDK and CDR2 SYGVNS. The CDR3 length is 13 residues. In DNA, the CDR3 is TGTGCCAGCAGTGAATGGGACGGCTACGAGCAGTACTTC. Amino acid sequence: CASSEWDGYEQYF.

This chain uses TRBV7-2 with TRBJ1-4, with D possibly being TRBD1 (5 bases). Trimming removed 5 bases at V and 8 bases at J, with 15 bases between. This CDR3 has 14 residues. CDR1 and CDR2 from the germline V gene are SGHTA and FQGNSA. CDR3 sequence reads: CASSLQGLDEKLFF. The CDR3 DNA reads TGTGCCAGCAGCCTCCAGGGATTGGACGAAAAACTGTTTTTT.

The chain has TRBV6-6 and TRBJ2-7, with 11 positions matching TRBD1. Germline loops: CDR1 MNHNY, CDR2 SVGAGI (reference sequence). The V gene end was trimmed by 6 bases and the J gene end by 6 bases; junction bases not matched to a gene: 7. The CDR3 sequence is 14 residues long. The CDR3 sequence is CASRDSGTGGEQYF. CDR3 in DNA: TGTGCCAGCAGAGACTCCGGGACAGGGGGCGAGCAGTACTTC.

This rearrangement joins TRBV12-5 to TRBJ2-5; possibly TRBD1 or TRBD2 for D (5 bases each). In germline, CDR1 is LGHNT, CDR2 FRNRAP. This CDR3 has 13 amino acids. V lost 4 bases and J lost 5, with 11 bases in between. The CDR3 DNA sequence: TGTGCTAGTGGTTCCCCTGAGGGGGAGACCCAGTACTTC. Amino acid sequence: CASGSPEGETQYF.

The CDR3 sequence is CATSRDVFASAQPQHF. CDR3 nucleotides: TGTGCCACCAGCAGAGACGTATTTGCATCTGCTCAGCCCCAGCATTTT. The rearrangement uses TRBV15 and TRBJ1-5; D is ambiguous. This CDR3 region has 16 residues. The germline gives CDR1 LNHNV, CDR2 YYDKDF (reference sequence). V lost 0 bases and J 6 bases, leaving 15 bases between the germline ends.

The chain couples TRBV10-3 to TRBJ2-1, with TRBD2 identical over 8 bases. The CDR3 sequence is 15 residues long. Trimming cost V 4 bases and J 7 bases; bases outside gene matches: 9. Per germline, CDR1 ENHRY and CDR2 SYGVKD. The CDR3 is CAISGTSRTRNEQFF. The CDR3 nucleotides are TGTGCCATCAGTGGGACTAGCCGTACTAGGAATGAGCAGTTCTTC.

The chain links TRBV11-2 to TRBJ2-1; maybe TRBD2 (6 bases). Trimming took off 5 bases at V and 9 bases at J, with 17 bases between the two ends. Germline lookup yields CDR1 SGHAT and CDR2 FQNNGV. The CDR3 runs to 14 residues. CDR3 region: CASSPKVGGTEQFF. For the CDR3, the DNA is TGTGCCAGCAGCCCCAAGGTTGGGGGGACTGAGCAGTTCTTC.

This chain connects TRBV10-3 to TRBJ1-3, with D perhaps matching TRBD1 (5 bases). The length of the CDR3 is 16 residues. The V and J ends lost 0 bases and 3 bases respectively, with 12 bases between them. CDR1 ENHRY and CDR2 SYGVKD come from the germline V gene. The CDR3 sequence: CAISESGQVLGNTIYF. The CDR3 bases are TGTGCCATCAGTGAGTCGGGGCAGGTTCTTGGAAACACCATATATTTT.

The rearrangement joins TRBV5-1 to TRBJ2-5, with 13 nucleotides matching TRBD2. Germline V gene lookup returns CDR1 SGHRS and CDR2 YFSETQ. This CDR3 contains 18 residues. V gave up 0 bases and J gave up 5 bases; unmatched junction bases: 10. CDR3 region: CASSLAFGLAGVGETQYF. The CDR3, as DNA: TGCGCCAGCAGCTTGGCCTTCGGACTAGCGGGAGTGGGGGAGACCCAGTACTTC.

V is TRBV27 and J is TRBJ2-7; D unclear. The CDR3 is 11 amino acids. Germline V lookup: CDR1 MNHEY, CDR2 SMNVEV (reference sequence). The V end lost 4 bases, the J end lost 6 bases, and 7 bases lay between the germline ends. The CDR3: CASSSNGEQYF. The CDR3 region has the DNA TGTGCCAGCAGTTCCAACGGCGAGCAGTACTTC.

The chain has TRBV5-4 and TRBJ1-1; no firm D call. The CDR3 covers 12 residues. V was pared by 4 bases and J by 11 bases, with 15 bases between. The V gene's germline CDR1 is SGHNT and CDR2 YYREEE (reference sequence). CDR3 DNA: TGTGCCAGCAGCCCTGGACTAGGAAATGCTTTCTTT. It specifies CASSPGLGNAFF.

The V and J genes are TRBV2 and TRBJ1-5, with D unclear. Germline CDR1 is SNHLY and CDR2 is FYNNEI. V lost 7 bases, J lost 1 base, and 11 bases lay in between. The CDR3 loop spans 14 amino acids. CDR3 protein: CASTEGSSNQPQHF. CDR3 sequence (DNA): TGTGCCAGCACCGAGGGATCGAGCAATCAGCCCCAGCATTTT.

The chain carries TRBV19 and TRBJ1-3; D remains unclear. V lost 4 bases, J lost 0 bases, and 10 bases lay in between. The CDR3 extends over 15 amino acids. Germline V gene lookup returns CDR1 LNHDA and CDR2 SQIVND (reference sequence). DNA of the CDR3: TGTGCCAGTAGTAAGCGAGCGAGCTCTGGAAACACCATATATTTT. Translated, it gives CASSKRASSGNTIYF.

The chain uses TRBV19 and TRBJ1-5; TRBD1 is a possible D gene (5 bases). Trimming pared 6 bases from V and 0 bases from J, leaving 12 bases between. This CDR3 has 15 residues. Germline loops: CDR1 LNHDA, CDR2 SQIVND (reference sequence). Here the CDR3 DNA reads TGTGCCAGTAGAGAGACAGATAATAGCAATCAGCCCCAGCATTTT. Residues: CASRETDNSNQPQHF.

The V call is TRBV28, the J call TRBJ1-4; 7 positions agree with TRBD1. V gave up 1 base and J gave up 8 bases; unmatched junction bases: 7. The length of the CDR3 is 15 residues. Per germline, CDR1 MDHEN and CDR2 SYDVKM. CDR3 in DNA: TGTGCCAGCAGTTTATATAGGGGGCCAGGAGAAAAACTGTTTTTT. It specifies CASSLYRGPGEKLFF.

This clone occurred a few times. The genes are TRBV10-3 and TRBJ2-1; TRBD2 matches 11 bases. Germline lookup yields CDR1 ENHRY and CDR2 SYGVKD. CDR3 length equals 16 residues. V was pared by 4 bases and J by 8 bases, with 10 bases of the junction left unmatched. The CDR3 DNA reads as TGTGCCATCAGTGTAACAACTAGCGGGAGCGAAGATGAGCAGTTCTTC. Translation gives CAISVTTSGSEDEQFF.

V is TRBV5-1 and J is TRBJ2-7; the match to TRBD2 covers 12 bases. The CDR3 is 15 amino acids. Germline V gene data show CDR1 as SGHRS and CDR2 as YFSETQ. V shed 7 bases and J 2 bases; nucleotides not matched to a gene: 7. As DNA, the CDR3 is TGCGCCAGCTGTCTAGCGGGAGGGCCCCCCTACGAGCAGTACTTC. This gives the protein CASCLAGGPPYEQYF.

This sequence joins TRBV18 and TRBJ2-2; 7 positions match TRBD2. Unmatched junction bases numbered 5, after V lost 6 bases and J lost 1 base. This CDR3 is 15 amino acids long. Germline CDR1 is KGHSH and CDR2 is LQKENI. CDR3 sequence: CASSLSGQNTGELFF. The CDR3 coding sequence is TGTGCCAGCTCCCTTAGCGGGCAGAACACCGGGGAGCTGTTTTTT. The full variable domain, its missing parts supplied by reference TRBV18 and TRBJ2-2, is NAGVMQNPRHLVRRRGQEARLRCSPMKGHSHVYWYRQLPEEGLKFMVYLQKENIIDESGMPKERFSAEFPKEGPSILRIQQVVRGDSAAYFCASSLSGQNTGELFFGEGSRLTVL.

This chain uses TRBV21-1 with TRBJ2-7; the table names TRBD2, a call not compared with the DNA. TRBV21-1 is recorded as a pseudogene. This CDR3 comprises 16 residues. The CDR3: CASGKGSSGSSYEQYF. The CDR3 DNA reads TGTGCCAGCGGCAAGGGTAGTAGCGGGAGCTCCTACGAGCAGTACTTC.

V gene TRBV13 combines with J gene TRBJ1-4; TRBD1 is a possible D gene (5 bases). Trimming stripped 5 bases from V and 8 bases from J, with 12 bases between. This CDR3 contains 13 residues. Germline values: CDR1 PRHDT, CDR2 FYEKMQ (reference sequence). CDR3 protein: CASSRIRGEKLFF. The CDR3 DNA sequence: TGTGCCAGCAGCCGAATAAGGGGCGAAAAACTGTTTTTT.

The genes are TRBV27 and TRBJ1-4; TRBD1 might be the D (5 bases). The germline V and J ends were trimmed by 0 bases and 7 bases, with 12 bases remaining between them. There are 15 residues in the CDR3. Germline CDR1 is MNHEY and CDR2 is SMNVEV (reference sequence). In DNA, the CDR3 is TGTGCCAGCAGTTTATCGGGTAGGGGTGGTGAAAAACTGTTTTTT. Its translation: CASSLSGRGGEKLFF.